One and the same sample provided the 17 T cell receptor beta chains below, sequenced in a study of shared clonotypes between healthy human individuals. In the naive CD8 group, cells lacked CD45RO and were positively selected for CCR7, so terminally differentiated effector memory CD45RA+ cells were left out. The repertoire was sequenced with immunoSEQ multiplex PCR; TCRdb's copy has only in-frame clones and lacks some. The sample carries fewer than 1 million clones, 90% to 98% recorded once. Sequenced sample: naive CD8+ T cells sorted from blood. The receptors were sampled from a man aged 25 to 40 in good health.

The chain joins TRBV30 to TRBJ1-1; TRBD1 matches 7 bases. V was pared by 0 bases and J by 6 bases, with 10 bases of the junction left unmatched. Germline V lookup: CDR1 GTSNPN, CDR2 SVGIG (reference sequence). The CDR3 contains 15 residues. CDR3 nucleotide sequence: TGTGCCTGGAGTGTACCGGACAGGAGGGGGCCTGAAGCTTTCTTT. It yields the protein CAWSVPDRRGPEAFF.

This clone was counted once. Distinct nucleotide sequences in the sample also encode this CDR3. V gene TRBV11-2 combines with J gene TRBJ2-7; possibly TRBD1 for D (6 bases). The CDR3 sequence is 14 residues long. Trimming took off 3 bases at V and 2 bases at J, with 11 bases between the two ends. Germline V CDR1 and CDR2: SGHAT, FQNNGV. The CDR3 DNA reads as TGTGCCAGCAGCTTGGGAACAGGGCCCTACGAGCAGTACTTC. The encoded protein is CASSLGTGPYEQYF.

The rearrangement joins TRBV27 to TRBJ2-3, with unresolved D. This CDR3 is built from 14 residues. Germline V lookup: CDR1 MNHEY, CDR2 SMNVEV (reference sequence). The V and J ends lost 2 bases and 2 bases respectively, with 8 bases between them. Here the CDR3 reads CASSLPDFTDTQYF. The CDR3 DNA follows: TGTGCCAGCAGTTTACCCGATTTCACAGATACGCAGTATTTT.

The V call is TRBV28, the J call TRBJ2-4; maybe TRBD1 (7 bases). Germline V gene lookup returns CDR1 MDHEN and CDR2 SYDVKM. The V end lost 4 bases, the J end lost 0 bases, and 16 bases lay between the germline ends. The CDR3 loop spans 17 amino acids. The CDR3 here is CASSSKSRGVAKNIQYF. The DNA of the CDR3 is TGTGCCAGCAGTTCAAAGAGCAGGGGGGTAGCCAAAAACATTCAGTACTTC.

This clone was seen a handful of times. The genes are TRBV15 and TRBJ2-3; D not certain. Germline values: CDR1 LNHNV, CDR2 YYDKDF (reference sequence). This CDR3 is 14 amino acids long. With 7 bases removed from V and 5 bases from J, the gap between germline ends came to 16 bases. The CDR3 bases are TGTGCCACCAACCTTCGGCGTTCCCAAGATACGCAGTATTTT. It codes for CATNLRRSQDTQYF. Supplemented by reference TRBV15 and TRBJ2-3, the full variable domain reads DAMVIQNPRYQVTQFGKPVTLSCSQTLNHNVMYWYQQKSSQAPKLLFHYYDKDFNNEADTPDNFQSRRPNTSFCFLDIRSPGLGDTAMYLCATNLRRSQDTQYFGPGTRLTVL.

This clone appeared once. The J gene is TRBJ2-7, the V gene TRBV29-1, with D unclear. CDR1 and CDR2 from the germline V gene are SQVTM and ANQGSEA. The V and J ends lost 5 bases and 0 bases respectively, with 11 bases between them. The CDR3 loop spans 13 amino acids. For the CDR3, the DNA is TGCAGCGTTTTTGTCTCAAGCTCCTACGAGCAGTACTTC. Protein: CSVFVSSSYEQYF.

The gene calls are TRBV5-8 and TRBJ2-2; D is possibly TRBD2 (6 bases). Trimming took off 1 base at V and 6 bases at J, with 7 bases between the two ends. This CDR3 is 13 amino acids long. Germline V gene sequence: CDR1 SGHTS, CDR2 YDEGEE. The CDR3, as DNA: TGTGCCAGCAGCTTGCCGGGGGCCGGGGAGCTGTTTTTT. Amino acids: CASSLPGAGELFF.

The rearrangement uses TRBV9 and TRBJ2-7; TRBD1 is a possible D gene (6 bases). Germline V gene sequence: CDR1 SGDLS, CDR2 YYNGEE. CDR3 length equals 17 residues. V gave up 4 bases and J gave up 2 bases, with 22 bases separating them. The CDR3 here is CASSPQGRPALAYEQYF. The CDR3 DNA reads TGTGCCAGCAGCCCTCAGGGGCGCCCGGCCCTAGCCTACGAGCAGTACTTC.

Regarding this clone: The identical CDR3 is also encoded by other nucleotide sequences in the sample. The rearrangement joins TRBV27 to TRBJ1-5; D ambiguous. CDR1 is MNHEY, CDR2 SMNVEV, per germline (reference sequence). This CDR3 has 13 residues. V lost 3 bases, J lost 1 base, and 4 bases lay in between. For the CDR3, the DNA is TGTGCCAGCAGTTTTTCCAGCAATCAGCCCCAGCATTTT. The encoded protein is CASSFSSNQPQHF.

The V and J genes are TRBV27 and TRBJ1-1, with D unclear. CDR3 size: 14 residues. V was clipped by 6 bases and J by 1 base, with 12 bases between them. Germline V gene sequence: CDR1 MNHEY, CDR2 SMNVEV (reference sequence). As DNA, the CDR3 is TGTGCCAGCAGCTATTACAACAGGAACACTGAAGCTTTCTTT. Amino acids: CASSYYNRNTEAFF.

The chain combines TRBV7-9 with TRBJ2-1, with 9 bases matching TRBD2. CDR3 length equals 16 residues. Germline V gene data show CDR1 as SEHNR and CDR2 as FQNEAQ (reference sequence). Trimming took 1 base from V and 8 from J; bases not matched to a gene: 9. CDR3 sequence (DNA): TGTGCCAGCAGCTTAGGCCGACTAGCGGATCGGCATGAGCAGTTCTTC. Protein product: CASSLGRLADRHEQFF.

The gene calls are TRBV7-8 and TRBJ2-3; no definite D call. There are 16 residues in the CDR3. V shed 6 bases and J shed 3 bases, with 19 bases lying between them. CDR1 SGHVS and CDR2 FQNEAQ come from the germline V gene. The CDR3 sequence is CASRDPSIPPTDTQYF. As DNA, the CDR3 is TGTGCCAGCAGAGATCCTTCGATCCCCCCAACAGATACGCAGTATTTT.

V gene TRBV28 combines with J gene TRBJ2-2; D possibly corresponds to TRBD1 (7 bases). The CDR3 loop spans 15 amino acids. V shed 5 bases and J shed 6 bases, with 16 bases lying between them. Germline CDR1 is MDHEN and CDR2 is SYDVKM. In DNA, the CDR3 is TGTGCCAGCAGTCTTCGACAGGGCGGGGCCGGGGAGCTGTTTTTT. This encodes CASSLRQGGAGELFF.

Remarks on this clone: At the DNA level, this CDR3 is encoded by other sequences in the same sample as well. The rearrangement joins TRBV4-3 to TRBJ2-3; D unclear. Trimming shortened V by 4 bases and J by 3 bases, and 8 bases separated the two germline ends. The CDR3 extends over 13 amino acids. The germline V gene has CDR1 LGHNA and CDR2 YSLEER. The CDR3 spells CASSPPGTDTQYF. CDR3 DNA sequence: TGCGCCAGCAGCCCACCAGGTACAGATACGCAGTATTTT.

J is TRBJ2-7 and V is TRBV9, with D maybe TRBD1 (5 bases). CDR1 and CDR2 (germline): SGDLS, YYNGEE. CDR3 length: 15 residues. Trimming stripped 0 bases from V and 6 bases from J, with 16 bases between. For the CDR3, the DNA is TGTGCCAGCAGCGTAGGGTCCAGGGTGGTAGGCGAGCAGTACTTC. Translation gives CASSVGSRVVGEQYF.

The chain carries TRBV11-2 and TRBJ2-5, with D uncertain. Trimming removed 5 bases from V and 3 bases from J, with 7 bases in between. The CDR3 length is 12 residues. Germline V gene lookup returns CDR1 SGHAT and CDR2 FQNNGV. The CDR3 coding sequence is TGTGCCAGCAGCCGCCTGGAAGAGACCCAGTACTTC. This gives the protein CASSRLEETQYF.

On this clone itself: The same CDR3 can be traced to other DNA sequences in this sample. V is TRBV7-2 and J is TRBJ2-7; no reliable D call. The germline gives CDR1 SGHTA, CDR2 FQGNSA. V was trimmed by 2 bases and J by 7 bases, leaving 6 bases between them. CDR3 length equals 11 residues. The CDR3 loop reads CASSLNREQYF. CDR3 coding DNA: TGTGCCAGCAGCTTAAACCGGGAGCAGTACTTC. The full variable domain, with the rest looked up from reference TRBV7-2 and TRBJ2-7, is GAGVSQSPSNKVTEKGKDVELRCDPISGHTALYWYRQSLGQGLEFLIYFQGNSAPDKSGLPSDRFSAERTGGSVSTLTIQRTQQEDSAVYLCASSLNREQYFGPGTRLTVT.